This TCR beta chain is from a study of T cells in Graves' hyperthyroidism and ophthalmopathy (dated by TCRdb to about 2019). About the full investigation: Peripheral blood was sampled at the time of initial diagnosis, prior to any treatment. Following sampling, methimazole starting at 30 mg daily was given to hyperthyroidism patients, and high-dose intravenous methylprednisolone was given to ophthalmopathy patients. According to the paper, TCR Vbeta CDR3 sequencing was carried out on 135 peripheral blood samples, which came from fewer than 50 ophthalmopathy, some 73 hyperthyroidism and roughly 17 progressor patients. The study also compared thyroid tissue and blood T-cell repertoires from 5 to 7 Graves' hyperthyroidism patients. Prospective prediction of ophthalmopathy was tested in an independent validation cohort consisting of some 18 hyperthyroidism patients and about 17 patients who later progressed to ophthalmopathy. TCR V-J signatures able to tell the groups apart were searched for in a discovery cohort of 100 patients, of whom more than 40 had Graves' ophthalmopathy and under 65 had stable Graves' hyperthyroidism. The approximately 100 discovery patients were divided at random into training and test sets in a 7:3 ratio. Broad study findings and their caveats: No statistical method was used to fix the sample size in advance, and group allocation was not hidden from the investigators. A model built on a 13 V-J signature distinguished ophthalmopathy from stable hyperthyroidism, reaching 85% to 90% sensitivity and about 81% specificity in cross-validation and 80%/75% in testing. In validation, progression to ophthalmopathy was predicted by the model with 70.59% sensitivity and roughly 76% specificity, a median of roughly 6 months before onset. Most expanded thyroid clonotypes (frequency above 0.001) were also found in blood, which suggests that blood repertoires may mirror thyroid immune responses.

CDR3 length: 13 amino acids, cysteine to phenylalanine. Kept here is only the CDR3 DNA, which spans 39 bases and is read in frame from base 1. The junction shows trimming of 0 bases on V and 4 bases on J, plus 6 bases between the germline ends. The germline V gene (reference sequence) supplies CDR1 DFQATT and CDR2 SNEGSKA. A patient counted as having stable Graves' hyperthyroidism if no progression to ophthalmopathy occurred over 18 months of follow-up. Hyperthyroidism patients were newly diagnosed, with disease duration under 2 months, and aged 18 to 65 years. Patients with uncontrolled infections, other autoimmune diseases, pregnancy or lactation were excluded. Diagnoses were established on the basis of clinical symptoms, serum thyroxine and TRAb, thyroid ultrasound, and orbital computed tomography. PBMCs were isolated from more than 8 ml of fresh peripheral blood by Ficoll-Paque density gradient centrifugation. Trizol reagent was used to extract total RNA, and RNA quality was then checked on an Agilent 2100 Bioanalyzer.

This clonotype was observed at least ten times. Its recognized antigen is unknown. The record has no base qualities; no much larger clone is one base away. Amplification of TCR beta CDR3 regions was carried out from RNA transcripts. For the first round of RT-PCR on the TCR CDR3, the HTBI primer set was used together with the Qiagen OneStep RT-PCR kit. A second multiplex PCR round built the libraries, followed by size selection and purification. Paired-end sequencing of the libraries was performed with 100 bp reads on an Illumina HiSeq2000. The paper's processing steps were these. SOAPnuke was used to process the raw data, removing reads that contained adapters or uncalled bases, had a mean Phred below 15, or lacked an exact match to the constant primer or identifier. COPE v1.2.5 was used to merge high-quality paired reads, and clonotypes were defined as unique nucleotide sequences. MiTCR v1.1 was used to align clonotypes to the IMGT TRBV, TRBD and TRBJ reference segments. The analysis was restricted to V-J combinations with a frequency above 0.0001, which together covered 99.2% of the repertoires. A TCS score was defined as the ratio between F50 (clonal expansion) and ExV (chaos), using BLOSUM62-based TCRdist between CDR3 peptides within each V-J. Welch's t-statistics and random forest reduced around 550 V-J features to 13, which were used in a naive Bayes classifier (R e1071). TCRdb's own reprocessing of the public reads used fastp at Q25 and MiXCR and kept productive beta chains. Rows matching on CDR3 protein sequence are summarized as one entry with the most common DNA and genes. V and J calls and clone size were set by TCRdb, not the authors. In all, the sample holds a few hundred thousand distinct CDR3 sequences, and 15% to 20% of those were seen once. The top ten clones comprise about 45% of the sample.

The chain joins TRBV20-1 to TRBJ2-2; there is no confident call for the D gene. The clonotype was recovered from a man in his forties with Graves' hyperthyroidism. The specimen sequenced was blood. The CDR3 in this case is CSARDPITGELFF. The sequenced DNA is TGCAGTGCTAGAGATCCGATCACCGGGGAGCTGTTTTTT.